Below are 13 T cell receptor beta chains sequenced from a single sample in a study of T cell clonality in common variable immunodeficiency. Libraries were prepared by immunoSEQ multiplex PCR; TCRdb keeps only in-frame clonotypes and omits some of them. The sample has tens of thousands of clones, none seen only once. The sample consisted of peripheral blood mononuclear cells. Receptors were obtained from a person between 18 and 75 years old in good health.

This clone was detected ten times or more. The missing CDR3 end, 3 residues past where the read stops, is filled in from the germline J gene. The chain joins TRBV20-1 to TRBJ1-2, with 8 bases fitting TRBD1. Germline lookup yields CDR1 DFQATT and CDR2 SNEGSKA (reference sequence). The CDR3 contains 14 residues. J gave up 4 bases and V 6 bases, and 10 bases lay outside the gene matches. The CDR3 is CSALISTGAYGYTF. The sequenced CDR3 bases are TGCAGTGCGCTAATCTCGACAGGGGCCTATGGC.

This clone was observed at least ten times. CDR3 bases read: TGTGCCAGCAGCTTAGGTAGTAGCGCCGAG. It yields the protein CASSLGSSAE. The whole CDR3 protein is CASSLGSSAEQYF. The chain couples TRBV13 to TRBJ2-7; weak D call: TRBD2 (5 bases). The read finishes 3 residues shy of the CDR3 end, and the germline J gene is used to complete it. The V end lost 0 bases, the J end lost 6 bases, and 9 bases lay between the germline ends. The CDR3 extends over 13 amino acids. Germline V gives CDR1 PRHDT, CDR2 FYEKMQ (reference sequence).

This clone was found many times. The read ends 3 residues before the CDR3 terminus; that terminus is restored from the germline J gene. This sequence joins TRBV20-1 and TRBJ2-1, with 13 positions matching TRBD2. Per the germline V gene, CDR1 is DFQATT and CDR2 is SNEGSKA (reference sequence). V was pared by 3 bases and J by 9 bases, with 5 bases of the junction left unmatched. This CDR3 region has 14 residues. CDR3: CSASRTSGSFEQFF. The covered CDR3 bases are TGCAGTGCTAGTCGGACTAGCGGGAGTTTTGAG.

This clone was counted many times. With the read ending 3 residues before the CDR3 end, the germline J gene is used to fill in that end. The chain links TRBV2 to TRBJ1-5, with D hard to call. Per germline, CDR1 SNHLY and CDR2 FYNNEI. V was trimmed by 5 bases and J by 8 bases, leaving 16 bases between them. The CDR3 is 14 amino acids. The part of the CDR3 DNA that was read is TGTGCCAGCAGTCCCGGACTCCACGGGGAGCCC. It specifies CASSPGLHGEP. The CDR3 reads in full as CASSPGLHGEPQHF.

This clone was picked up many times. The read falls 3 residues short of the CDR3 end, and the missing part is taken from the germline J gene. The chain employs TRBV5-1 and TRBJ2-5; TRBD1 agrees at 9 bases. Germline CDR1 reads SGHRS; CDR2 reads YFSETQ. There are 14 residues in the CDR3. V lost 6 bases, J lost 4 bases, and 7 bases stayed unmatched. CDR3 DNA (partial): TGCGCCAGCATCCTGGACAGGGGAGGAGAGACC. It encodes CASILDRGGET. The CDR3 reads in full as CASILDRGGETQYF.

This clone was counted ten times or more. CDR3 in amino acids: CASSLESGIDTQYF. The DNA read from the CDR3 is TGTGCCAGCAGCTTAGAAAGCGGGATTGATACG. The J gene is TRBJ2-3, the V gene TRBV7-2; 7 bases line up with TRBD2. The read gets to within 3 residues of the CDR3 end, and the germline J gene fills in the rest. The ends lost 1 base at V and 6 bases at J; junction bases unmatched: 4. The CDR3 covers 14 residues. Germline-derived CDR1 and CDR2 are SGHTA and FQGNSA.

This clone showed up just a few times. The sequence runs out 3 residues before the end of the CDR3; the remainder is reconstructed from the germline J gene. The chain carries TRBV7-8 and TRBJ1-4; TRBD1 might be the D (5 bases). The CDR3 is made up of 16 amino acids. Per the germline V gene, CDR1 is SGHVS and CDR2 is FQNEAQ. The part of the CDR3 DNA that was read is TGTGCCAGCAGCTTAGCGAGTGGGGGGGGAAGCTCACCA. Its protein product is CASSLASGGGSSP. The full CDR3 protein reads CASSLASGGGSSPLFF.

This clone came up many times. The read terminates 3 residues ahead of where the CDR3 ends, so the germline J gene completes it. The chain combines TRBV30 with TRBJ2-5; D may be TRBD1 (5 bases). This CDR3 comprises 13 residues. Trimming took off 2 bases at V and 5 bases at J, with 12 bases between the two ends. Germline CDR1 reads GTSNPN; CDR2 reads SVGIG (reference sequence). CDR3: CAWSKGIWETQYF. Incomplete CDR3 DNA: TGTGCCTGGAGTAAGGGGATTTGGGAGACC.

This clone was observed many times. The CDR3 goes on 3 residues after the read ends, and that part is filled in from the germline J gene. This chain connects TRBV5-5 to TRBJ2-5; D gene unclear. Trimming stripped 5 bases from V and 5 bases from J, with 10 bases between. The CDR3 consists of 12 residues. CDR1 and CDR2 from the germline V gene are SGHKS and YYEKEE (reference sequence). The CDR3 here is CASSFQGETQYF. CDR3 DNA, as far as it was read: TGTGCCAGCAGTTTTCAAGGGGAGACC.

This clone has more than one count but fewer than ten. With the read ending 3 residues before the CDR3 end, the germline J gene is used to fill in that end. This chain uses TRBV30 with TRBJ2-7; D may be TRBD2 (5 bases). This CDR3 region has 12 residues. V shed 0 bases and J shed 6 bases, with 9 bases lying between them. From germline, CDR1 is GTSNPN and CDR2 SVGIG (reference sequence). This chain's CDR3 is CAWSVLGPEQYF. The sequenced CDR3 bases are TGTGCCTGGAGTGTACTAGGGCCCGAG.

This clone has a handful of counts. The read falls 3 residues short of the CDR3 end, and the missing part is taken from the germline J gene. The genes are TRBV11-1 and TRBJ2-3, with 7 bases aligning to TRBD2. With 4 bases clipped from V and 1 base from J, the junction kept 5 bases outside the gene matches. CDR3 length: 15 residues. Germline V gene sequence: CDR1 SGHAT, CDR2 FQDESV (reference sequence). The CDR3 protein is CASSSGAGGTDTQYF. The covered CDR3 bases are TGTGCCAGCAGCTCAGGCGCGGGGGGCACAGATACG. The full variable domain, its missing parts supplied by reference TRBV11-1 and TRBJ2-3, is EAEVAQSPRYKITEKSQAVAFWCDPISGHATLYWYRQILGQGPELLVQFQDESVVDDSQLPKDRFSAERLKGVDSTLKIQPAELGDSAMYLCASSSGAGGTDTQYFGPGTRLTVL.

This clone was seen repeatedly, ten times or more. The read falls 3 residues short of the CDR3 end, and the missing part is taken from the germline J gene. The chain is built from TRBV7-2 and TRBJ2-5, with 8 bases matching TRBD2. Germline-derived CDR1 and CDR2 are SGHTA and FQGNSA. The ends lost 5 bases at V and 4 bases at J; junction bases unmatched: 9. This CDR3 has 15 residues. The CDR3 sequence: CASSPTNGLAETQYF. Incomplete CDR3 DNA: TGTGCCAGCAGCCCGACTAACGGACTAGCAGAGACC.

This clone was seen a few times. A much larger clone sits a single nucleotide away, making a read error possible. The read ends 3 residues before the CDR3 terminus; that terminus is restored from the germline J gene. V is TRBV2 and J is TRBJ2-7, with 7 bases identical to TRBD2. Germline-derived CDR1 and CDR2 are SNHLY and FYNNEI. The CDR3 loop spans 15 amino acids. V gave up 3 bases and J gave up 1 base; unmatched junction bases: 6. The DNA read from the CDR3 is TGTGCCAGCAGTGATCCGGGACTAACTTCCTACGAG. It translates to CASSDPGLTSYE. The complete CDR3 sequence is CASSDPGLTSYEQYF.